This TCR beta chain was profiled in a study of blood T cell repertoires in COVID-19. On the study more broadly: Italy, Spain and the United States were the sources of the convalescent and acute COVID-19 samples. PBMCs, B-cell-depleted T cells, or T cells were the source of the cDNA or gDNA that made up the material.

Authors' analysis steps: Nucleated cell number was recorded as an estimate derived from reference gene primer amplification. Sequencing used immunoSEQ multiplex PCR; TCRdb keeps in-frame clones, though not all of them. That table furnishes V, J and clone size, whereas the DNA furnished D and trimming. Of approximately 60,000 clones in the sample, 65% to 85% were seen once. The CDR3 has 13 residues. V shed 4 bases, J shed 14 bases, and the junction held 9 bases outside the gene matches. Per the germline V gene, CDR1 is SGHRS and CDR2 is YFSETQ. The specimen sequenced was peripheral blood. This TCR was recovered from a man between 65 and 79 years old with active COVID-19. The chain links TRBV5-1 to TRBJ2-3, with 11 bases fitting TRBD1. In DNA form, the CDR3 reads TGCGCCAGCAGCCCCAGGACAGGGGGCGATCCGTATTTT. This translates into CASSPRTGGDPYF.